This T cell receptor beta chain was recovered during a study of cytomegalovirus exposure and HLA in healthy donors. Regarding donors, all were healthy bone marrow donors. 60 Vbeta and 13 Jbeta primers were used in PCR. Sequencing was performed with immunoSEQ multiplex PCR; in TCRdb, only in-frame clones are kept and a portion is missing. The table shows 150,000 to 200,000 clones, with less than 90% occurring only once. CDR1 is LGHNA and CDR2 is YNFKEQ in the germline V gene. Trimming removed 1 base from V and 0 bases from J; junction bases left unmatched: 17. This CDR3 spans 20 amino acids. This TCR came from a woman aged 45-65 years in good health and CMV-seropositive. What was sequenced was PBMCs. This chain joins TRBV4-2 and TRBJ1-1; TRBD1 matches at 7 bases. The CDR3 reads CASSQAALDRVIRMNTEAFF. CDR3 coding DNA: TGTGCCAGCAGCCAAGCTGCTCTCGACAGGGTTATCAGGATGAACACTGAAGCTTTCTTT.